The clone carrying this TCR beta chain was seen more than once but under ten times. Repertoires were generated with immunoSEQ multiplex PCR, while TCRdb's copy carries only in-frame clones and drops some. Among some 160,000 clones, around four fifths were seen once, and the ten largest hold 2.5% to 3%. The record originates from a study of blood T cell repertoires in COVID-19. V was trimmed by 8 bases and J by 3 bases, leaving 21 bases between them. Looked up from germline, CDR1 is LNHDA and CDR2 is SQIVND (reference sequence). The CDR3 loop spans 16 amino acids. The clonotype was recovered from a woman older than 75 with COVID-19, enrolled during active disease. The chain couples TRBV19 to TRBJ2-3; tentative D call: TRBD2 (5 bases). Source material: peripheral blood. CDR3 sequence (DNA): TGTGCCAGTCACATGGGCCCAGCGGACGGGACAGATACGCAGTATTTT. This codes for CASHMGPADGTDTQYF.